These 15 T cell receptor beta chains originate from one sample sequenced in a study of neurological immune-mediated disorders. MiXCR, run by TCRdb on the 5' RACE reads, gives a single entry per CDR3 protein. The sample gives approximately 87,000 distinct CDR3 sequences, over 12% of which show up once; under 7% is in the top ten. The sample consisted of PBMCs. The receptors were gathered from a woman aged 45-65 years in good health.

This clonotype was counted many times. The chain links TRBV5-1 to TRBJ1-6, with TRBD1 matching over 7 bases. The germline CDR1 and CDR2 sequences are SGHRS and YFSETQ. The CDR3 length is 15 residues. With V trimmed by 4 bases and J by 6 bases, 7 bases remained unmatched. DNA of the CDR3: TGCGCCAGCAGCGACCGGGACAGCTTTAATTCACCCCTCCACTTT. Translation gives CASSDRDSFNSPLHF.

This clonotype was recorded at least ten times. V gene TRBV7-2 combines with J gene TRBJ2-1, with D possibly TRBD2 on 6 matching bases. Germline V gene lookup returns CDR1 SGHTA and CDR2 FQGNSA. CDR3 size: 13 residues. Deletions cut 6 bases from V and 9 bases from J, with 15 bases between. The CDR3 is CASRPRLGPEQFF. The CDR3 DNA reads TGTGCCAGCAGACCCCGACTAGGTCCTGAGCAGTTCTTC.

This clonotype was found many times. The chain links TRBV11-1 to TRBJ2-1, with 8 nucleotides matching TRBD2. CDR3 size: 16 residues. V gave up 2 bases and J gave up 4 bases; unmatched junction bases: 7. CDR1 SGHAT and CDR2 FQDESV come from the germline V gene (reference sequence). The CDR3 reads CASSLLTGGVYNEQFF. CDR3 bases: TGTGCCAGCAGCTTACTCACGGGAGGGGTTTACAATGAGCAGTTCTTC.

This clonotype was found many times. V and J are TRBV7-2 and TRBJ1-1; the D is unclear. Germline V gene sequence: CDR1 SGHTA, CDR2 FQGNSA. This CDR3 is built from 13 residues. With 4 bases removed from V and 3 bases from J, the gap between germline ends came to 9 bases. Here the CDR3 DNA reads TGTGCCAGCAGCTACGGACGATACACTGAAGCTTTCTTT. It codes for CASSYGRYTEAFF.

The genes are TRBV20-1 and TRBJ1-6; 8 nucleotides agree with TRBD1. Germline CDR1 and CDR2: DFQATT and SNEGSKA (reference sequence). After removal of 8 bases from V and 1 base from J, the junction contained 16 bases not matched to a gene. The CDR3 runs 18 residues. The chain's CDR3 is CSTADRVQYESYNSPLHF. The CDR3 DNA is TGCAGTACCGCGGACAGGGTTCAATACGAGTCCTATAATTCACCCCTCCACTTT.

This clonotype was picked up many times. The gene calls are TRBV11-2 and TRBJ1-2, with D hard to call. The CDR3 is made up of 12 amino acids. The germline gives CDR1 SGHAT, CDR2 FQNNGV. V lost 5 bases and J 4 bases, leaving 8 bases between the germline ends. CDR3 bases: TGTGCCAGCAGCCCCCAGGCCTATGGCTACACCTTC. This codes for CASSPQAYGYTF.

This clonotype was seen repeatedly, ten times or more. CDR3 loop: CASSYLAGGPANEQFF. The CDR3, as DNA: TGCGCCAGCAGTTACTTAGCGGGAGGGCCGGCCAATGAGCAGTTCTTC. J is TRBJ2-1 and V is TRBV5-1, with 11 nucleotides matching TRBD2. Germline values: CDR1 SGHRS, CDR2 YFSETQ. The V gene end was trimmed by 5 bases and the J gene end by 6 bases; junction bases not matched to a gene: 10. The CDR3 covers 16 residues.

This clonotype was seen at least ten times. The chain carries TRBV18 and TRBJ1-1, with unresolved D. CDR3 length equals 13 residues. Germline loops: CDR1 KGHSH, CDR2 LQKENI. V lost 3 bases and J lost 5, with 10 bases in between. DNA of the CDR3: TGTGCCAGCTCACCGAGAGTGGATACTGAAGCTTTCTTT. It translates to CASSPRVDTEAFF.

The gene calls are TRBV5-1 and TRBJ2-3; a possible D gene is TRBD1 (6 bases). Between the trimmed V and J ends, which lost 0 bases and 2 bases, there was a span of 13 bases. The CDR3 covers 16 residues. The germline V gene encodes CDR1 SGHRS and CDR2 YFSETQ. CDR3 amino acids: CASSLGEGGDTDTQYF. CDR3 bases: TGCGCCAGCAGCTTGGGTGAAGGGGGTGACACAGATACGCAGTATTTT.

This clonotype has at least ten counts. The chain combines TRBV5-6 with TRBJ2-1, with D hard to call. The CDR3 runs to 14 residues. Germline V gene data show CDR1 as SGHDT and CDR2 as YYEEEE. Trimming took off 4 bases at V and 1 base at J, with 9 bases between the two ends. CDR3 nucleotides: TGTGCCAGCAGCCCCATAGGGTCCTACAATGAGCAGTTCTTC. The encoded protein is CASSPIGSYNEQFF.

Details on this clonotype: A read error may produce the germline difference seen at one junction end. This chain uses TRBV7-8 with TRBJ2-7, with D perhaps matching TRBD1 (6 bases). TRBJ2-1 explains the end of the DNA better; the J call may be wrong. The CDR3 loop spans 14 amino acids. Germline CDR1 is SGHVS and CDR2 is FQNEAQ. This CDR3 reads CANSLETGAYEQFF. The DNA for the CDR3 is TGTGCCAACAGCTTAGAGACAGGAGCCTACGAGCAGTTCTTC.

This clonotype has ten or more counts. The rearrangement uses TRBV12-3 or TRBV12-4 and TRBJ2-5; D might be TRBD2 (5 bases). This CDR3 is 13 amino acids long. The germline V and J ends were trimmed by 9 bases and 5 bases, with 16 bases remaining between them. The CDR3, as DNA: TGTGCCAGTTCGCTTGTCAGAGGGGAGACCCAGTACTTC. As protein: CASSLVRGETQYF.

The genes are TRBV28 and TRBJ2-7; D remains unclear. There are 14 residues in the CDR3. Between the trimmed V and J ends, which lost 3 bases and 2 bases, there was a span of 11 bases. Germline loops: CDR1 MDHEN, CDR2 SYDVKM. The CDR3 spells CASSFLRSTYEQYF. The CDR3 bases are TGTGCCAGCAGTTTTCTACGGTCTACCTACGAGCAGTACTTC.

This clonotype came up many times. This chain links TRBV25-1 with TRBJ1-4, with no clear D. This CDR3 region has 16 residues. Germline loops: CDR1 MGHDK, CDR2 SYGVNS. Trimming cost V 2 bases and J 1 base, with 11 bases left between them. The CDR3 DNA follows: TGTGCCAGCAGTGAAGGGGTATCGCGAACTAATGAAAAACTGTTTTTT. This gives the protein CASSEGVSRTNEKLFF.

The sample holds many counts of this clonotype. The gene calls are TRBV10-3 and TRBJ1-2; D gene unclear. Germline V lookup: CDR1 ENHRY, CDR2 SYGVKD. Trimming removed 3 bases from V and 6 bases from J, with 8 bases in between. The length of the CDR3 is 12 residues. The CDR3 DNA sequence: TGTGCCATCAGTGATCTTTTACATGGCTACACCTTC. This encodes CAISDLLHGYTF.